Listed here are 23 T cell receptor beta chains from one sample, sequenced in a study of a mutant IDH1 vaccine in newly diagnosed glioma. This table comes from immunoSEQ multiplex PCR, and its TCRdb copy is limited to in-frame clones, with some not included. Found here are 45,000 to 60,000 clones, about three quarters of them singletons; the top ten hold 1.5% to 2%. The time point was: baseline, week 1 (first vaccination visit). Treatment reported: pre-vaccination baseline after standard-of-care therapy. The sequencing here drew on PBMCs, taken from a glioma patient treated with radiotherapy, temozolomide or both. The receptors derive from a woman aged 40 to 50 with glioma.

CDR3 region: CASSPKGVLIYPDNEKLFF. In nucleotides, the CDR3 is TGCGCCAGCAGCCCCAAAGGGGTTTTGATTTACCCCGATAATGAAAAACTGTTTTTT. V usage is TRBV10-1 and J usage is TRBJ1-4; D is possibly TRBD1 (5 bases). The CDR3 runs to 19 residues. With 6 bases removed from V and 4 bases from J, the gap between germline ends came to 27 bases. Germline CDR1 and CDR2: WNHNN and SYGVQD (reference sequence).

Only one count was recorded for this clone. CDR3 DNA: TGCGCCAGCAGCTTGAACACCTTGGGGACCCAGTACTTC. It is translated as CASSLNTLGTQYF. This chain joins TRBV5-1 and TRBJ2-5; D remains unclear. The CDR3 extends over 13 amino acids. Trimming shortened V by 1 base and J by 7 bases, and 11 bases separated the two germline ends. Germline values: CDR1 SGHRS, CDR2 YFSETQ. Filled out from reference TRBV5-1 and TRBJ2-5, the complete variable domain reads KAGVTQTPRYLIKTRGQQVTLSCSPISGHRSVSWYQQTPGQGLQFLFEYFSETQRNKGNFPGRFSGRQFSNSRSEMNVSTLELGDSALYLCASSLNTLGTQYFGPGTRLLVL.

The chain is built from TRBV5-6 and TRBJ2-7; 9 positions match TRBD2. CDR3 length equals 18 residues. CDR1 is SGHDT, CDR2 YYEEEE, per germline. Trimming removed 5 bases from V and 4 bases from J; junction bases left unmatched: 19. DNA for the CDR3: TGTGCCAGCAGGTCGACGGGCGGGGGGGCCTTAGTTCTTTACGAGCAGTACTTC. It encodes CASRSTGGGALVLYEQYF.

The genes are TRBV5-6 and TRBJ1-2; tentative D call: TRBD1 (6 bases). The CDR3 is made up of 16 amino acids. Germline assignment: CDR1 SGHDT and CDR2 YYEEEE. Trimming took 0 bases from V and 2 from J, leaving 14 bases between them. CDR3 loop: CASSLAREGENYGYTF. The CDR3 DNA reads TGTGCCAGCAGCTTGGCGAGGGAGGGGGAAAACTATGGCTACACCTTC.

With regard to this clone: Distinct nucleotide sequences in the sample also encode this CDR3. The chain has TRBV6-1 and TRBJ2-3; D ambiguous. CDR3 length: 12 residues. From germline, CDR1 is MNHNS and CDR2 SASEGT. The germline V and J ends were trimmed by 2 bases and 5 bases, with 5 bases remaining between them. The CDR3 DNA reads TGTGCCAGCAGTGAATTTGGAGATACGCAGTATTTT. Amino acids: CASSEFGDTQYF.

This chain uses TRBV7-9 with TRBJ1-1; perhaps TRBD1 as D (5 bases). The V and J ends lost 2 bases and 3 bases respectively, with 10 bases between them. The CDR3 sequence is 14 residues long. The germline V gene has CDR1 SEHNR and CDR2 FQNEAQ (reference sequence). In DNA form, the CDR3 reads TGTGCCAGCAGCTTAATGCAGGGCGACACTGAAGCTTTCTTT. It translates to CASSLMQGDTEAFF.

The chain is built from TRBV5-1 and TRBJ1-5, with D unclear. V lost 0 bases to trimming and J lost 0 bases, with 7 bases between them. The germline CDR1 and CDR2 sequences are SGHRS and YFSETQ. CDR3 length equals 15 residues. The CDR3, as DNA: TGCGCCAGCAGCTTGGACAGCTATAGCAATCAGCCCCAGCATTTT. Its protein product is CASSLDSYSNQPQHF.

The chain has TRBV7-9 and TRBJ1-2; D is undetermined. Germline values: CDR1 SEHNR, CDR2 FQNEAQ (reference sequence). Trimming left V 3 bases short and J 6 bases short, with 20 bases between. The CDR3 totals 16 residues. The CDR3 is CASSFSTGPRPDGYTF. The CDR3, as DNA: TGTGCCAGCAGCTTCTCGACGGGCCCCAGACCAGATGGCTACACCTTC.

The chain couples TRBV29-1 to TRBJ2-7; no clear D gene. Germline V gene sequence: CDR1 SQVTM, CDR2 ANQGSEA. The germline V and J ends were trimmed by 0 bases and 1 base, with 7 bases remaining between them. The CDR3 is made up of 13 amino acids. The CDR3 loop is CSVEEGRSYEQYF. Written as DNA, the CDR3 is TGCAGCGTTGAAGAAGGCAGATCCTACGAGCAGTACTTC.

This clone has only one observation. This chain uses TRBV23-1 with TRBJ2-1; 10 nucleotides match TRBD2. TRBV23-1 is given ORF status, its function remaining uncertain. This CDR3 contains 14 residues. V lost 11 bases, J lost 3 bases, and 7 bases stayed unmatched. CDR3 nucleotide sequence: TGCGCCTCCCAAGCGGGGGGGCACTACAATGAGCAGTTCTTC. This encodes CASQAGGHYNEQFF.

The chain links TRBV4-1 to TRBJ2-3, with D possibly being TRBD2 (6 bases). Per the germline V gene, CDR1 is MGHRA and CDR2 is YSYEKL. Trimming removed 0 bases from V and 3 bases from J, with 13 bases in between. The CDR3 sequence is 16 residues long. DNA of the CDR3: TGCGCCAGCAGCCAAGATCGGGGGATGGGAACAGATACGCAGTATTTT. It codes for CASSQDRGMGTDTQYF.

The chain couples TRBV19 to TRBJ2-7; D perhaps matches TRBD1 (6 bases). From germline, CDR1 is LNHDA and CDR2 SQIVND (reference sequence). V lost 1 base to trimming and J lost 2 bases, with 12 bases between them. The CDR3 runs 15 residues. CDR3 coding DNA: TGTGCCAGTAGTATAGTAACCCAGGGGACCTACGAGCAGTACTTC. Translating it yields CASSIVTQGTYEQYF.

The chain combines TRBV30 with TRBJ2-1; D tentatively reads TRBD1 or TRBD2 (5 bases each). V lost 6 bases and J 7 bases, leaving 16 bases between the germline ends. The CDR3 loop spans 13 amino acids. Per the germline V gene, CDR1 is GTSNPN and CDR2 is SVGIG (reference sequence). In DNA, the CDR3 is TGTGCCTGTGGGACGGCTAGTGGGAATGAGCAGTTCTTC. This translates into CACGTASGNEQFF.

The chain joins TRBV7-2 to TRBJ2-5; TRBD1 or TRBD2 may be the D gene (6 bases each). V lost 6 bases and J 3 bases, leaving 14 bases between the germline ends. Germline lookup yields CDR1 SGHTA and CDR2 FQGNSA. This CDR3 spans 14 amino acids. Written as DNA, the CDR3 is TGTGCCAGCAGTCTCAGGGGAGGCGAAGAGACCCAGTACTTC. Protein product: CASSLRGGEETQYF.

The chain joins TRBV9 to TRBJ1-3; D not certain. Trimming cost V 3 bases and J 4 bases, with 8 bases left between them. This CDR3 comprises 13 residues. Germline assignment: CDR1 SGDLS and CDR2 YYNGEE. CDR3 bases: TGTGCCAGCAGCGAGGTCCTAGGAAACACCATATATTTT. Translating gives CASSEVLGNTIYF.

The rearrangement links TRBV5-6 to TRBJ2-2; TRBD1 matches 9 bases. Germline-derived CDR1 and CDR2 are SGHDT and YYEEEE. The CDR3 runs to 14 residues. Trimming cost V 7 bases and J 2 bases; bases outside gene matches: 3. The CDR3 bases are TGTGCCAGCGGAACAGGGGGCAACACCGGGGAGCTGTTTTTT. It encodes CASGTGGNTGELFF.

The chain links TRBV5-1 to TRBJ1-5; no reliable D call. V dropped 0 bases and J dropped 3 bases, with 10 bases sitting between them. Germline V gene data show CDR1 as SGHRS and CDR2 as YFSETQ. The CDR3 has 15 amino acids. The CDR3, as DNA: TGCGCCAGCAGCTTGGAAGGCGGACTCAATCAGCCCCAGCATTTT. Its translation is CASSLEGGLNQPQHF.

V and J are TRBV15 and TRBJ1-2, with D unclear. CDR1 and CDR2 (germline): LNHNV, YYDKDF (reference sequence). The CDR3 loop spans 15 amino acids. Trimming pared 0 bases from V and 4 bases from J, leaving 12 bases between. In nucleotides, the CDR3 is TGTGCCACCAGCAGAGATAGAGGGAAGTCCTATGGCTACACCTTC. It specifies CATSRDRGKSYGYTF.

This sequence joins TRBV5-4 and TRBJ2-7; D unresolved. The germline V gene has CDR1 SGHNT and CDR2 YYREEE (reference sequence). The CDR3 spans 13 residues. The V end was cut by 9 bases, the J end by 0 bases, with 13 bases between. The CDR3 here is CATKPRTSYEQYF. The CDR3 DNA reads as TGTGCCACAAAACCGAGAACCTCCTACGAGCAGTACTTC.

The chain links TRBV7-2 to TRBJ2-7, with 10 bases that match TRBD2. V shed 4 bases, J shed 7 bases, and the junction held 7 bases outside the gene matches. Germline V gene lookup returns CDR1 SGHTA and CDR2 FQGNSA. This CDR3 has 14 residues. The CDR3 sequence is CASSSIAGGWEQYF. The CDR3 DNA follows: TGTGCCAGCAGCTCTATAGCGGGGGGCTGGGAGCAGTACTTC.

The chain employs TRBV4-3 and TRBJ2-3, with D uncertain. CDR1 LGHNA and CDR2 YSLEER come from the germline V gene. The CDR3 consists of 16 residues. The V gene lost 5 bases and the J gene lost 8 bases, with 23 bases spanning the gap. CDR3 in DNA: TGCGCCAGCAGCGCCGGGTCAGCTCCGATGTATGGTACGCAGTATTTT. This sequence encodes CASSAGSAPMYGTQYF.

This clone was seen more than once but under ten times. This chain connects TRBV19 to TRBJ1-2; D may be TRBD1 (6 bases). V lost 3 bases, J lost 4 bases, and 15 bases lay in between. The CDR3 consists of 15 residues. CDR1 LNHDA and CDR2 SQIVND come from the germline V gene (reference sequence). CDR3 residues: CASSILFGQSYGYTF. The CDR3 DNA reads TGTGCCAGTAGTATTCTTTTTGGACAGAGCTATGGCTACACCTTC.

This chain connects TRBV27 to TRBJ2-1, with 7 bases identical to TRBD2. Unmatched junction bases numbered 5, after V lost 3 bases and J lost 0 bases. The CDR3 sequence is 16 residues long. Germline loops: CDR1 MNHEY, CDR2 SMNVEV (reference sequence). The CDR3 protein is CASSFSGTNSYNEQFF. The CDR3 bases are TGTGCCAGCAGTTTCTCCGGGACTAACTCCTACAATGAGCAGTTCTTC.